Listed below are T cell receptor beta chains from one sample, sequenced in a study of blood T cell repertoires in COVID-19. TCRdb's copy holds only in-frame clones and misses some; the assay was immunoSEQ multiplex PCR. This table holds 150,000 or so clones, under 95% found once. The sequenced sample consisted of peripheral blood. The receptors derive from a man younger than 30 with acute or convalescent COVID-19. Both conserved end residues are part of each CDR3.

CDR3 protein: CASSKQGSYGYTF; V gene: TRBV19; J gene: TRBJ1-2
CDR3 protein: CASSHSGTAHGYTF; V gene: TRBV7-9; J gene: TRBJ1-2
CDR3 protein: CASSPDRNFYGYTF; V gene: TRBV7-8; J gene: TRBJ1-2
CDR3 protein: CASSKAFRGGNYGYTF; V gene: TRBV9; J gene: TRBJ1-2
CDR3 protein: CASSTPGLYGNTIYF; V gene: TRBV19; J gene: TRBJ1-3
CDR3 protein: CASSQQENSPLHF; V gene: TRBV18; J gene: TRBJ1-6
CDR3 protein: CASSSRDRDYGYTF; V gene: TRBV5-1; J gene: TRBJ1-2
CDR3 protein: CASSLGSDYGYTF; V gene: TRBV5-4; J gene: TRBJ1-2
CDR3 protein: CASSYSPGALGNTEAFF; V gene: TRBV5-6; J gene: TRBJ1-1
CDR3 protein: CASAAGGANYGYTF; V gene: TRBV5-1; J gene: TRBJ1-2
CDR3 protein: CASSPRASRITYEQYF; V gene: TRBV18; J gene: TRBJ2-7
CDR3 protein: CASSLWDSIMNTEAFF; V gene: TRBV5-8; J gene: TRBJ1-1
CDR3 protein: CASREGQGNTIYF; V gene: TRBV6-1; J gene: TRBJ1-3
CDR3 protein: CASSYSGTPSYEQYF; V gene: TRBV6-5; J gene: TRBJ2-7
CDR3 protein: CASSFSQGSGNTIYF; V gene: TRBV6-5; J gene: TRBJ1-3
CDR3 protein: CAWSPTPSQFGGRMNTEAFF; V gene: TRBV30; J gene: TRBJ1-1
CDR3 protein: CASSLSGQGFSGNTIYF; V gene: TRBV6-6; J gene: TRBJ1-3
CDR3 protein: CASSPRAETYEQYF; V gene: TRBV3-1/TRBV3-2; J gene: TRBJ2-7
CDR3 protein: CASSPAGVSNTIYF; V gene: TRBV3-1/TRBV3-2; J gene: TRBJ1-3
CDR3 protein: CATSDPRTRYYF; V gene: TRBV24-1; J gene: TRBJ2-5
CDR3 protein: CASRGYHNEQFF; V gene: TRBV3-1/TRBV3-2; J gene: TRBJ2-1
CDR3 protein: CASSPGTGGSPLHF; V gene: TRBV11-2; J gene: TRBJ1-6
CDR3 protein: CSGLDSYEQYF; V gene: TRBV29-1; J gene: TRBJ2-7
CDR3 protein: CASSLARAPRTTDTQYF; V gene: TRBV7-8; J gene: TRBJ2-3
CDR3 protein: CASSLGQGAQETQYF; V gene: TRBV5-1; J gene: TRBJ2-5
CDR3 protein: CASSQDGQGNSPLHF; V gene: TRBV3-1/TRBV3-2; J gene: TRBJ1-6
CDR3 protein: CASSLALAAAYNEQFF; V gene: TRBV7-2; J gene: TRBJ2-1
CDR3 protein: CASSPPGGNQPQHF; V gene: TRBV7-9; J gene: TRBJ1-5
CDR3 protein: CASSSVAGGRGNEQFF; V gene: TRBV11-2; J gene: TRBJ2-1
CDR3 protein: CASSDAVTHRDDRNTIYF; V gene: TRBV10-1; J gene: TRBJ1-3
CDR3 protein: CATSGQGDGQPQHF; V gene: TRBV24-1; J gene: TRBJ1-5
CDR3 protein: CASTGRANEKLFF; V gene: TRBV10-2; J gene: TRBJ1-4
CDR3 protein: CASGGLIYEQYF; V gene: TRBV25-1; J gene: TRBJ2-7
CDR3 protein: CARLTGQETQYF; V gene: TRBV10-3; J gene: TRBJ2-5
CDR3 protein: CASSFRETQYF; V gene: TRBV12-3/TRBV12-4; J gene: TRBJ2-5
CDR3 protein: CSVEDQGRGGAFF; V gene: TRBV29-1; J gene: TRBJ1-1
CDR3 protein: CASSGSGKLFF; V gene: TRBV6-5; J gene: TRBJ1-4
CDR3 protein: CASSPWVEYSQPQHF; V gene: TRBV4-1; J gene: TRBJ1-5
CDR3 protein: CASRQTLMNTEAFF; V gene: TRBV2; J gene: TRBJ1-1
CDR3 protein: CACRRQGSSGNTIYF; V gene: TRBV5-6; J gene: TRBJ1-3
CDR3 protein: CASNEGEGRYTEAFF; V gene: TRBV9; J gene: TRBJ1-1
CDR3 protein: CATSDLAGFRAGNTEAFF; V gene: TRBV24-1; J gene: TRBJ1-1
CDR3 protein: CASSDRAGASGANVLTF; V gene: TRBV2; J gene: TRBJ2-6
CDR3 protein: CASRWNRELFF; V gene: TRBV12-3/TRBV12-4; J gene: TRBJ1-4
CDR3 protein: CASSLGQGDEQFF; V gene: TRBV5-1; J gene: TRBJ2-1